These 5 T cell receptor beta chains came from one sample sequenced in a study of cytomegalovirus exposure and HLA in healthy donors. Both 60 Vbeta primers and 13 Jbeta primers went into the PCR. Generated by immunoSEQ multiplex PCR, the TCRdb table keeps only in-frame clones and is missing some. The sample yields about 69,000 clones, about 74% seen once. Sequencing was performed on PBMCs. The source is a woman aged 55 to 70 in good health and CMV-seropositive.

The genes are TRBV6-1 and TRBJ1-2; TRBD1 aligns across 10 bases. The length of the CDR3 is 15 residues. CDR1 and CDR2 from the germline V gene are MNHNS and SASEGT. Losses at the gene ends were 5 bases for V and 2 bases for J; bases not matched to a gene: 5. In DNA, the CDR3 is TGTGCCAGCAGTCAAACGGACAGGGGGAACTATGGCTACACCTTC. It codes for CASSQTDRGNYGYTF.

This rearrangement joins TRBV18 to TRBJ2-1; 7 nucleotides line up with TRBD1. Germline CDR1 is KGHSH and CDR2 is LQKENI. CDR3 length: 13 amino acids. V lost 2 bases and J lost 9; bases outside the gene matches: 4. The CDR3 DNA reads TGTGCCAGCTCACCAGGGACAGACGGTGAGCAGTTCTTC. It is translated as CASSPGTDGEQFF.

V usage is TRBV9 and J usage is TRBJ2-6; TRBD1 might be the D (5 bases). The V gene lost 4 bases and the J gene lost 2 bases, with 10 bases spanning the gap. The CDR3 runs 15 residues. CDR1 is SGDLS and CDR2 is YYNGEE in the germline V gene. The CDR3 nucleotides are TGTGCCAGCAGCCAATCAGGGACTGGGGCCAACGTCCTGACTTTC. Its protein product is CASSQSGTGANVLTF.

This clone was detected once. The chain couples TRBV7-2 to TRBJ2-2; tentatively, D is TRBD1 (6 bases). The CDR3 has 15 residues. Trimming cost V 6 bases and J 0 bases, with 11 bases left between them. Germline V gives CDR1 SGHTA, CDR2 FQGNSA. The CDR3 loop is CASRRGTTNTGELFF. The DNA for the CDR3 is TGTGCCAGCAGGAGGGGGACAACGAACACCGGGGAGCTGTTTTTT.

This clone has just a few counts. The chain carries TRBV6-5 and TRBJ2-7, with a tentative D call TRBD1 (6 bases). The CDR3 has 14 residues. Per the germline V gene, CDR1 is MNHEY and CDR2 is SVGAGI. The V and J ends lost 2 bases and 0 bases respectively, with 8 bases between them. CDR3 amino acids: CASSYDRRSYEQYF. For the CDR3, the DNA is TGTGCCAGCAGTTACGACAGGCGCTCCTACGAGCAGTACTTC.